Presented here are 3 T cell receptor beta chains from one specimen sequenced in a study of blood T cell repertoires in COVID-19. TCRdb's table, derived via immunoSEQ multiplex PCR, lists solely in-frame clones and lacks some. The sample lists 150,000 to 200,000 clones; 70% to 90% were seen once. The material sequenced was peripheral blood. Source of these receptors: a woman older than 75 with acute or convalescent COVID-19.

The V call is TRBV18, the J call TRBJ2-3; TRBD2 might be the D (5 bases). From germline, CDR1 is KGHSH and CDR2 LQKENI. The CDR3 covers 14 residues. V shed 3 bases and J shed 10 bases, with 17 bases lying between them. CDR3 loop: CASSPPQPRVAQYF. The CDR3 nucleotides read TGTGCCAGCTCACCCCCCCAGCCGAGGGTTGCGCAGTATTTT.

DNA of the CDR3: TGCGCCAGCAGCCCTGGGACAGCCCACATTGAAGCTTTCTTT. Protein: CASSPGTAHIEAFF. The chain has TRBV5-1 and TRBJ1-1, with 7 bases aligning to TRBD1. CDR1 is SGHRS, CDR2 YFSETQ, per germline. Trimming removed 4 bases from V and 7 bases from J; junction bases left unmatched: 10. CDR3 length: 14 residues.

This chain links TRBV7-2 with TRBJ2-5; a possible D gene is TRBD1 (5 bases). Germline-derived CDR1 and CDR2 are SGHTA and FQGNSA. V dropped 5 bases and J dropped 5 bases, with 12 bases sitting between them. CDR3 length: 13 amino acids. The DNA of the CDR3 is TGTGCCAGCAGCCAGGGTTTTTGGGAGACCCAGTACTTC. This sequence encodes CASSQGFWETQYF.